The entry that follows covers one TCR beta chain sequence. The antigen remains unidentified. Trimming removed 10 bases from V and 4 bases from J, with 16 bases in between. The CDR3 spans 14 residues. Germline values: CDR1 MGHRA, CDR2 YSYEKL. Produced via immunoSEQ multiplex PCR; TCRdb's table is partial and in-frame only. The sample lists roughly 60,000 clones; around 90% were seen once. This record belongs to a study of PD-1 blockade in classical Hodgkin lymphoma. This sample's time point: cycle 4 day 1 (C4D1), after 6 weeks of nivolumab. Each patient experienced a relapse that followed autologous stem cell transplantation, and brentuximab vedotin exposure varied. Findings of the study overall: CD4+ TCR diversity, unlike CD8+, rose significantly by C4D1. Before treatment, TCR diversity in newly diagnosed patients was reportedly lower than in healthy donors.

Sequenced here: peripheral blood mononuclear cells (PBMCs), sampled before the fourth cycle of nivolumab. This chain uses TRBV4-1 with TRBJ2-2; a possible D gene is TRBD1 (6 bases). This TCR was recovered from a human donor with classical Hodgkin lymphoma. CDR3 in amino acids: CATRLQGGTGELFF. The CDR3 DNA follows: TGCGCCACCAGGCTACAGGGCGGCACCGGGGAGCTGTTTTTT.